This entry lists 15 T cell receptor beta chains sequenced from one sample in a study of blood T cell repertoires in COVID-19. Clones were read by immunoSEQ multiplex PCR, and TCRdb kept only the in-frame ones, dropping some. Here the sample spans 70,000 to 90,000 clones, 70% to 90% being singletons. Input material: peripheral blood. The receptors were sampled from a man between 60 and 75 years old with acute or convalescent COVID-19.

The sample holds a few counts of this clone. The rearrangement joins TRBV27 to TRBJ2-1; 8 positions agree with TRBD1. The CDR3 contains 16 residues. The V and J ends lost 7 bases and 4 bases, in that order; junction bases with no gene match: 12. CDR1 and CDR2 from the germline V gene are MNHEY and SMNVEV (reference sequence). The CDR3: CASTPGWQGAYNEQFF. The CDR3 DNA follows: TGTGCCAGCACTCCGGGGTGGCAGGGGGCTTACAATGAGCAGTTCTTC.

This clone was seen only once. The V call is TRBV7-9, the J call TRBJ1-2; D not certain. V lost 1 base and J 7 bases, leaving 10 bases between the germline ends. The V gene's germline CDR1 is SEHNR and CDR2 FQNEAQ (reference sequence). The CDR3 has 13 amino acids. The CDR3 protein is CASSLEPVSGYTF. The CDR3 region has the DNA TGTGCCAGCAGCTTAGAACCGGTCTCTGGCTACACCTTC.

This clone is a singleton in its sample. DNA of the CDR3: TGTGCCAGCAGCCTCGGCGGGAGGGGTTACGAGCAGTACTTC. It yields the protein CASSLGGRGYEQYF. V usage is TRBV7-3 and J usage is TRBJ2-7, with 9 bases that match TRBD2. V was clipped by 5 bases and J by 4 bases; unmatched bases: 6. Germline CDR1 and CDR2: SGHTA and FQGTGA. The CDR3 has 14 amino acids.

This clone was observed a single time. The chain combines TRBV6-6 with TRBJ1-1; 8 bases line up with TRBD1. This CDR3 is built from 14 residues. Unmatched junction bases numbered 6, after V lost 8 bases and J lost 1 base. Per the germline V gene, CDR1 is MNHNY and CDR2 is SVGAGI (reference sequence). The CDR3 DNA reads as TGTGCCAGCCCGGACAGGGCCGAGAACACTGAAGCTTTCTTT. It is translated as CASPDRAENTEAFF.

The chain carries TRBV2 and TRBJ2-2, with 7 bases identical to TRBD2. V lost 4 bases, J lost 4 bases, and 3 bases stayed unmatched. Germline CDR1 SNHLY, CDR2 FYNNEI. This CDR3 has 14 residues. CDR3 nucleotides: TGTGCCAGCAGTGGGGACTACACCACCGGGGAGCTGTTTTTT. Translating it yields CASSGDYTTGELFF.

The J gene is TRBJ1-5, the V gene TRBV11-2; D is ambiguous. The V gene lost 3 bases and the J gene lost 6 bases, with 9 bases spanning the gap. CDR3 length: 13 amino acids. Germline CDR1 and CDR2: SGHAT and FQNNGV. The chain's CDR3 is CASSFTRAQPQHF. As DNA, the CDR3 is TGTGCCAGCAGCTTTACGAGGGCTCAGCCCCAGCATTTT.

This chain links TRBV11-2 with TRBJ1-1; the D gene is possibly TRBD1 (6 bases). The CDR3 is made up of 14 amino acids. Germline loops: CDR1 SGHAT, CDR2 FQNNGV. Trimming took 4 bases from V and 4 from J, leaving 13 bases between them. This CDR3 is CASSSGGASTEAFF. CDR3 sequence (DNA): TGTGCCAGCAGCTCCGGGGGGGCAAGCACTGAAGCTTTCTTT.

This chain joins TRBV11-3 and TRBJ1-1; possible D gene TRBD1, 6 bases. CDR3 length equals 13 residues. Germline CDR1 SGHNT, CDR2 YENEEA. The V end lost 6 bases, the J end lost 2 bases, and 10 bases lay between the germline ends. CDR3 nucleotide sequence: TGTGCCAGCAGTACAGGGATAAACACTGAAGCTTTCTTT. It specifies CASSTGINTEAFF.

J is TRBJ2-1 and V is TRBV5-1, with 13 positions matching TRBD2. Germline V gives CDR1 SGHRS, CDR2 YFSETQ. The V gene end was trimmed by 2 bases and the J gene end by 8 bases; junction bases not matched to a gene: 10. The CDR3 has 17 residues. CDR3 in DNA: TGCGCCAGCAGCTTATTAACTAGCGGGAGGGCCAGGGATGAGCAGTTCTTC. This codes for CASSLLTSGRARDEQFF. Together with reference TRBV5-1 and TRBJ2-1, the CDR3 gives the full variable domain: KAGVTQTPRYLIKTRGQQVTLSCSPISGHRSVSWYQQTPGQGLQFLFEYFSETQRNKGNFPGRFSGRQFSNSRSEMNVSTLELGDSALYLCASSLLTSGRARDEQFFGPGTRLTVL.

This clone was counted between two and nine times. The gene calls are TRBV5-1 and TRBJ2-1, with 7 bases fitting TRBD2. This CDR3 comprises 16 residues. The germline gives CDR1 SGHRS, CDR2 YFSETQ. With V trimmed by 4 bases and J by 4 bases, 11 bases remained unmatched. The CDR3 coding sequence is TGCGCCAGCAGCCCCCTCCGGCGGGAGAGGTACAATGAGCAGTTCTTC. Protein: CASSPLRRERYNEQFF.

The V gene is TRBV19, the J gene TRBJ1-2; a weak D match, TRBD1 (6 bases). The germline V gene encodes CDR1 LNHDA and CDR2 SQIVND (reference sequence). The CDR3 has 13 residues. The V end was cut by 4 bases, the J end by 8 bases, with 14 bases between. CDR3 sequence reads: CASSTLQGWGYTF. The CDR3, as DNA: TGTGCCAGTAGTACCCTACAGGGTTGGGGCTACACCTTC.

J is TRBJ2-5 and V is TRBV7-2; tentative D call: TRBD2 (6 bases). CDR1 and CDR2 (germline): SGHTA, FQGNSA. The V end was cut by 1 base, the J end by 5 bases, with 11 bases between. The CDR3 is 14 residues long. This CDR3 is CASSLGGGVETQYF. CDR3 nucleotide sequence: TGTGCCAGCAGCTTAGGTGGAGGGGTGGAGACCCAGTACTTC. Drawing the rest from reference TRBV7-2 and TRBJ2-5, the complete variable domain is GAGVSQSPSNKVTEKGKDVELRCDPISGHTALYWYRQSLGQGLEFLIYFQGNSAPDKSGLPSDRFSAERTGGSVSTLTIQRTQQEDSAVYLCASSLGGGVETQYFGPGTRLLVL.

The V gene is TRBV12-5, the J gene TRBJ1-3; 8 nucleotides agree with TRBD1. V shed 4 bases and J 0 bases; nucleotides not matched to a gene: 5. The CDR3 is 16 residues long. Germline V lookup: CDR1 LGHNT, CDR2 FRNRAP. The chain's CDR3 is CASGSGQASSGNTIYF. Here the CDR3 DNA reads TGTGCTAGTGGTTCGGGACAGGCATCCTCTGGAAACACCATATATTTT.

V and J are TRBV20-1 and TRBJ2-3; no definite D call. CDR3 length: 11 residues. V lost 5 bases and J 5 bases, leaving 8 bases between the germline ends. CDR1 and CDR2 from the germline V gene are DFQATT and SNEGSKA (reference sequence). CDR3 sequence reads: CSAGRGDTQYF. The CDR3 bases are TGCAGTGCTGGAAGAGGAGATACGCAGTATTTT.

The gene calls are TRBV28 and TRBJ1-5; 8 bases fit TRBD1. This CDR3 region has 17 residues. The V and J ends lost 2 bases and 3 bases, in that order; junction bases with no gene match: 9. Germline-derived CDR1 and CDR2 are MDHEN and SYDVKM. The CDR3 here is CASSLLRTGRINQPQHF. Written as DNA, the CDR3 is TGTGCCAGCAGTTTACTACGGACAGGGCGGATCAATCAGCCCCAGCATTTT.